In this sample, the clone carrying this T cell receptor (beta chain) turned up many times. Its antigen is not known. The data originate from a study of neurological immune-mediated disorders. Study observations and caveats: Expanded clones shared no CDR3 amino acid sequences across subjects, suggesting private repertoires in all groups.

The CDR3 loop spans 16 amino acids. V lost 1 base, J lost 0 bases, and 1 base stayed unmatched. Germline V CDR1 and CDR2: SGHTA, FQGNSA. Time point of the sample: technical triplicate 3. There were approximately 1 million CD4+ or CD8+ T cells used in the sorted libraries. With 10-nucleotide random UMIs included, cDNA was synthesized by 5'RACE. TCRdb re-analysed the 5' RACE reads in MiXCR, keeping a single row per CDR3 protein. The sample lists nearly 30,000 distinct CDR3 sequences, roughly a sixth occurring once. Sequences were obtained from CD4+ T cells from blood. This sequence joins TRBV7-2 and TRBJ2-3, with 10 bases fitting TRBD2. The sequence was obtained from a female donor with HTLV-1-associated myelopathy (HAM/TSP). The DNA of the CDR3 is TGTGCCAGCAGCTTAGGACTAGCGGGTAGCACAGATACGCAGTATTTT. This gives the protein CASSLGLAGSTDTQYF.